These 4 T cell receptor beta chains share one sample of origin, sequenced in a study of response to subunit inactivated influenza vaccine. Each CDR3 protein is one row after TCRdb ran MiXCR on the RT-PCR reads. The sample has hundreds of thousands of distinct CDR3 sequences, around 16% seen once; the top ten hold roughly 11%. The sample consisted of PBMCs from blood, taken 11 to 12 days after vaccination. These receptors originate from a middle-aged man who received an inactivated influenza vaccine.

This clonotype has only a few counts. V usage is TRBV20-1 and J usage is TRBJ2-3; the D call may be TRBD1 or TRBD2 (5 bases each). This CDR3 region has 11 residues. Germline CDR1 reads DFQATT; CDR2 reads SNEGSKA (reference sequence). Trimming stripped 6 bases from V and 8 bases from J, with 12 bases between. CDR3 protein: CSAPRGGTQYF. DNA for the CDR3: TGCAGTGCCCCTCGGGGCGGTACGCAGTATTTT.

This clonotype has only a few counts. The J gene is TRBJ2-2, the V gene TRBV3-1, with D perhaps matching TRBD1 (7 bases). Trimming took 1 base from V and 5 from J, leaving 14 bases between them. CDR3 length: 16 residues. CDR1 is LGHDT and CDR2 is YNNKEL in the germline V gene (reference sequence). The CDR3 DNA follows: TGTGCCAGCAGCCAAGGAGACAGGGAGGAAACCGGGGAGCTGTTTTTT. Residues: CASSQGDREETGELFF.

This clonotype was observed a handful of times. J is TRBJ1-2 and V is TRBV6-2 or TRBV6-3; 7 nucleotides align to TRBD1. This CDR3 is built from 14 residues. V shed 6 bases, J shed 4 bases, and the junction held 8 bases outside the gene matches. The germline V gene encodes CDR1 MNHEY and CDR2 SVGEGT. CDR3 region: CASRLTGDPYGYTF. For the CDR3, the DNA is TGTGCCAGCAGACTTACAGGGGATCCCTATGGCTACACCTTC.

The sample holds many counts of this clonotype. This rearrangement joins TRBV12-3 or TRBV12-4 to TRBJ2-3; no reliable D call. With 8 bases removed from V and 0 bases from J, the gap between germline ends came to 6 bases. The CDR3 is made up of 12 amino acids. CDR3 bases: TGTGCCAGCGGCACTAGCACAGATACGCAGTATTTT. Translating it yields CASGTSTDTQYF.